The source of this TCR beta chain is a study of blood T cell repertoires in COVID-19. About the research overall: Spain, Italy and the United States supplied samples that represented acute and convalescent COVID-19. Nucleic acid was either cDNA or gDNA, and it came from T cells, B-cell-depleted T cells, or PBMCs.

V dropped 6 bases and J dropped 6 bases, with 17 bases sitting between them. This CDR3 is built from 15 residues. Germline V gene sequence: CDR1 LGHDT, CDR2 YNNKEL (reference sequence). How the authors handled the data: Amplification of reference gene primers was used by the study to estimate nucleated cell counts. Method: immunoSEQ multiplex PCR; TCRdb's copy keeps in-frame clones and lacks some. That table gives V, J and clone size, and the DNA gave D and trimming. Of under 150,000 clones in the sample, approximately 83% are singletons; the top ten hold around 9.8%. This sequence joins TRBV3-1 (or the pseudogene TRBV3-2) and TRBJ2-2, with unresolved D. The sample consisted of peripheral blood. This receptor was obtained from a middle-aged man with active or convalescent COVID-19. CDR3 in amino acids: CASSTGVAVPGELFF. In DNA form, the CDR3 reads TGTGCCAGCAGTACCGGAGTAGCCGTTCCCGGGGAGCTGTTTTTT.